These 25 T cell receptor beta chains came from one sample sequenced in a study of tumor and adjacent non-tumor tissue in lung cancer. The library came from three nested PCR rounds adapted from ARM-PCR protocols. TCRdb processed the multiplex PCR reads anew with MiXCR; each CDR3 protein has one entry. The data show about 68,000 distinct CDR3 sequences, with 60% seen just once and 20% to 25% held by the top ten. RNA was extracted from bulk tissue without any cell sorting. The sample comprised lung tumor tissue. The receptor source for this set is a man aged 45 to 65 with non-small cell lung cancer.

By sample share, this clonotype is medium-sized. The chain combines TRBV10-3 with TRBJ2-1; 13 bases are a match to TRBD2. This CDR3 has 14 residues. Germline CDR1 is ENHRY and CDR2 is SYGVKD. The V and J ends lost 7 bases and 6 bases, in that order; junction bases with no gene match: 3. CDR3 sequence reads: CAIKGLAGVNEQFF. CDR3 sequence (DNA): TGTGCCATCAAAGGACTAGCGGGAGTCAATGAGCAGTTCTTC.

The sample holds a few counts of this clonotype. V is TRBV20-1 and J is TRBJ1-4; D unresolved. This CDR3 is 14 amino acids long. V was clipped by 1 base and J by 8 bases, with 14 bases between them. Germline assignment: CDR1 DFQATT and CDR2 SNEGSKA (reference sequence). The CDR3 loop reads CSARGLVVGEKLFF. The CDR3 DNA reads TGCAGTGCTAGAGGGCTAGTGGTTGGCGAAAAACTGTTTTTT.

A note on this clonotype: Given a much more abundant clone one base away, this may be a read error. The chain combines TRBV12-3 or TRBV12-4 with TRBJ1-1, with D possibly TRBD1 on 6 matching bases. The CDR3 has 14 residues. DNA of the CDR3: TGTGCCAGCAGTTTTGGGGGGCTAGGCACTGAAGCTATCTTT. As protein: CASSFGGLGTEAIF.

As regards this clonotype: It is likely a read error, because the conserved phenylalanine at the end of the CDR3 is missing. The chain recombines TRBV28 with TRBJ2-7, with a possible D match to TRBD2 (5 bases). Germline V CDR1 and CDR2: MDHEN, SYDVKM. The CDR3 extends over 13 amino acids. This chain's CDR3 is CVSRTPGYARQYL. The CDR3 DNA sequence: TGTGTCAGCAGGACCCCGGGGTATGCGCGGCAGTACTTA.

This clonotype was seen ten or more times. The CDR3 spells CAIGQANQPQHF. The CDR3 nucleotides are TGTGCCATCGGTCAGGCTAATCAGCCCCAGCATTTT. J is TRBJ1-5 and V is TRBV10-3; D unclear. Germline V gene lookup returns CDR1 ENHRY and CDR2 SYGVKD. Between the trimmed V and J ends, which lost 8 bases and 4 bases, there was a span of 9 bases. This CDR3 is built from 12 residues.

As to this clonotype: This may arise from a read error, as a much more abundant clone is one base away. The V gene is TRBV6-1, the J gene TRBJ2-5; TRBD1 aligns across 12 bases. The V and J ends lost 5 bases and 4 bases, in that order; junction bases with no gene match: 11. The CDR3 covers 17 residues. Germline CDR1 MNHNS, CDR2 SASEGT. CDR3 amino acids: CASSHTGDRGRRETQYF. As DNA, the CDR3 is TGTGCCAGCAGTCATACGGGGGACAGGGGGCGGAGAGAGACCCAGTACTTC.

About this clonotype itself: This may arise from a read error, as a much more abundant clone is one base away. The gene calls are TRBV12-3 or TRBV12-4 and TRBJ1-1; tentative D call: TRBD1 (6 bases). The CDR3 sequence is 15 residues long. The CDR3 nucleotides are TGTGTCAGCACCCCGATGGGGGGCCTCAAAGCTGAAGCTTTCTTT. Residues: CVSTPMGGLKAEAFF.

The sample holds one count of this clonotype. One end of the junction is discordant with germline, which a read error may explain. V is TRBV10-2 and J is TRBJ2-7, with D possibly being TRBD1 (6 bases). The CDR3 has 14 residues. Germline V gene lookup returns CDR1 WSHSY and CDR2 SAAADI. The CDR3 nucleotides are TGCGCCAGTAGTGACGGGCAGGGGTTTGACGACCAGTACTTC. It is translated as CASSDGQGFDDQYF.

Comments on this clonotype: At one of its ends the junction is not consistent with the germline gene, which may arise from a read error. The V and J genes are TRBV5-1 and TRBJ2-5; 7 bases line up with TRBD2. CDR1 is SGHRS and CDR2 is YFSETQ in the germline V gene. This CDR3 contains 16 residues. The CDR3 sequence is CASSPAFRQRGETQCF. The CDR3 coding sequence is TGCGCCAGCAGCCCCGCCTTCCGCCAGCGGGGAGAGACGCAGTGCTTC. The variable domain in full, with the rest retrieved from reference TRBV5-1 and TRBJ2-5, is KAGVTQTPRYLIKTRGQQVTLSCSPISGHRSVSWYQQTPGQGLQFLFEYFSETQRNKGNFPGRFSGRQFSNSRSEMNVSTLELGDSALYLCASSPAFRQRGETQCFGPGTRLLVL.

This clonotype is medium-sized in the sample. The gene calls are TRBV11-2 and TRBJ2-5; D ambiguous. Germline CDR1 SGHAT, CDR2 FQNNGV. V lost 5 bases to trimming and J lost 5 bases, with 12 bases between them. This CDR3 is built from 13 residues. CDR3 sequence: CASSPNLGETQYF. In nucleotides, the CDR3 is TGTGCCAGCAGCCCCAACCTAGGGGAGACCCAGTACTTC.

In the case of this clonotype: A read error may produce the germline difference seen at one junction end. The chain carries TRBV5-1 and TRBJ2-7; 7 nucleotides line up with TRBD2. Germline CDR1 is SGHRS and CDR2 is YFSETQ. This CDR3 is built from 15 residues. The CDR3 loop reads CASSFLAGTTCEQYF. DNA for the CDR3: TGCGCCAGCAGCTTTCTGGCAGGGACTACCTGCGAGCAGTACTTT.

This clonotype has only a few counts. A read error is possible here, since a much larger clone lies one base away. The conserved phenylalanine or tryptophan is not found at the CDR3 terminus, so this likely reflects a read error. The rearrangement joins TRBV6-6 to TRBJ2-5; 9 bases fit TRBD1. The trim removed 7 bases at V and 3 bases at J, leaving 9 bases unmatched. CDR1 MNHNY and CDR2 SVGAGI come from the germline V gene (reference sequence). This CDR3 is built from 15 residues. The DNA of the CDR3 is TGTGCCAGCACCCTTAACAGGGGGCAAGAAGAGACCCAGTACCTC. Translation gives CASTLNRGQEETQYL.

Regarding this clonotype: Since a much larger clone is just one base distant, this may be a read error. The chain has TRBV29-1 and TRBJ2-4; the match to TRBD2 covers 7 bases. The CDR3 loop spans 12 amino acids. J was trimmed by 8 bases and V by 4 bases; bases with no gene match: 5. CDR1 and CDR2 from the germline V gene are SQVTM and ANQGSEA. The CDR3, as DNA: TGCAGCGTTGGGGGGGGGATCGACATTCAGTACTTC. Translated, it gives CSVGGGIDIQYF.

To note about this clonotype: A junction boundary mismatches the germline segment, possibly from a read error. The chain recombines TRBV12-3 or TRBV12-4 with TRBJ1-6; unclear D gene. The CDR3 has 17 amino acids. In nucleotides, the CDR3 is TGTGTCAGCAGTTTAACGGGAGCCAAGGGTGGAAATTCACCCCTCCACTTT. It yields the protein CVSSLTGAKGGNSPLHF.

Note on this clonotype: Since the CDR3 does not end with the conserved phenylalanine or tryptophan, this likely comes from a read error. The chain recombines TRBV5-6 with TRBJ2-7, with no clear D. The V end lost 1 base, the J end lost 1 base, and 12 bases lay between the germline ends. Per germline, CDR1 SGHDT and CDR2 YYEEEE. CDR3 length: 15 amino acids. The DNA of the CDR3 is TGTGCCAGCAGCTTGTTCTCGGACGGGTCCTACGAGCAGTACTTA. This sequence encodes CASSLFSDGSYEQYL.

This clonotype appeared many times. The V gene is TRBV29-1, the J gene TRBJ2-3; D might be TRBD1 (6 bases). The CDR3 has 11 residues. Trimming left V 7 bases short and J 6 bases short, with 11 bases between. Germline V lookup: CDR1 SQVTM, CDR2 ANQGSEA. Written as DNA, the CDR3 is TGCAGCGCGCGGACAGCGGATACGCAGTATTTT. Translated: CSARTADTQYF.

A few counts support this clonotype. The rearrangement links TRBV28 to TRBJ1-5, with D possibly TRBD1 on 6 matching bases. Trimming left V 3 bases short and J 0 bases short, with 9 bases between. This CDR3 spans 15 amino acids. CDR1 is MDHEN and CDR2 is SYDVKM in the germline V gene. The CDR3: CASSLGAYSNQPQHF. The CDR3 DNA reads TGTGCCAGCAGTTTGGGGGCGTATAGCAATCAGCCCCAGCATTTT.

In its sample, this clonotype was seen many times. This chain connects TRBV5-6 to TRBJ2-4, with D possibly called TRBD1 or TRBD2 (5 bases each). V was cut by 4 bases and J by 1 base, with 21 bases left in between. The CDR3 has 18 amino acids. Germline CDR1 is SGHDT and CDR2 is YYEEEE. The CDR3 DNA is TGTGCCAGCAGCCAACGAAACCTAGCCTGGGGGGCCAAAAACATTCAGTACTTC. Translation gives CASSQRNLAWGAKNIQYF. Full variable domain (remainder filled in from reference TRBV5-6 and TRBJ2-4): DAGVTQSPTHLIKTRGQQVTLRCSPKSGHDTVSWYQQALGQGPQFIFQYYEEEERQRGNFPDRFSGHQFPNYSSELNVNALLLGDSALYLCASSQRNLAWGAKNIQYFGAGTRLSVL.

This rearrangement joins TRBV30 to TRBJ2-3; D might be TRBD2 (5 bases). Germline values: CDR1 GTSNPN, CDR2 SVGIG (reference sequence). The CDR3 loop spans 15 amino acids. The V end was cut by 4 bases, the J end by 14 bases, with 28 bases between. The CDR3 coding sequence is TGTGCCTGGAAATCAGGACGGGGTCCGGCAGATACGTGGTATTTT. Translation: CAWKSGRGPADTWYF. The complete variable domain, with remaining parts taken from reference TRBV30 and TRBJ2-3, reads SQTIHQWPATLVQPVGSPLSLECTVEGTSNPNLYWYRQAAGRGLQLLFYSVGIGQISSEVPQNLSASRPQDRQFILSSKKLLLSDSGFYLCAWKSGRGPADTWYFGPGTRLTVL.

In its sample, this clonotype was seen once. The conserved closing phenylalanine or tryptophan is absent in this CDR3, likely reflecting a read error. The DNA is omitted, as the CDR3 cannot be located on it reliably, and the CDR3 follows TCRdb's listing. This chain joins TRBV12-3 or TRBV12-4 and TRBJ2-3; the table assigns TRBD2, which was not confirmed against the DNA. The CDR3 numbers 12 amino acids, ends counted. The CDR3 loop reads CASSDRESGLYV.

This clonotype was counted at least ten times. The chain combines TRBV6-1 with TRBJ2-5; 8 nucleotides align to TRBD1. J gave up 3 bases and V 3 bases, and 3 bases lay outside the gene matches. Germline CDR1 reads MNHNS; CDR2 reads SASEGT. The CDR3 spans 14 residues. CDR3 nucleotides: TGTGCCAGCAGTGACCAGGACAGGGAAGAGACCCAGTACTTC. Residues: CASSDQDREETQYF.

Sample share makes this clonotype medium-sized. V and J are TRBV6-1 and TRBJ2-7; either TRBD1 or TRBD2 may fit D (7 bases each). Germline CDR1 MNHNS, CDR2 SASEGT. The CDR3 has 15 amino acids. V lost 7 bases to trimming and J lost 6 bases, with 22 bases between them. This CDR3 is CASTTSAQGRGEQYF. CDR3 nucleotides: TGTGCCAGCACTACTAGCGCACAGGGGAGAGGCGAGCAGTACTTC.

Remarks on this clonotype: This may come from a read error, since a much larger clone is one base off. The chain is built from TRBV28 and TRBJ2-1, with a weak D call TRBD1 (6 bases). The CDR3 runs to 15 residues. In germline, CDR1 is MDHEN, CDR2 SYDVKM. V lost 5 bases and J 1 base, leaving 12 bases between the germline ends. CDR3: CASSGYRDSYNEQFF. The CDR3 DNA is TGTGCCAGCAGTGGGTACAGGGATTCCTACAATGAGCAGTTCTTC.

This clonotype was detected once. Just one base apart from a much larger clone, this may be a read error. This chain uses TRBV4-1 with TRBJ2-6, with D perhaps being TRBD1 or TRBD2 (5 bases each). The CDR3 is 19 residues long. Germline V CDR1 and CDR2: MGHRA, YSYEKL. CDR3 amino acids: CASSPTIQRGVSGANVVTF. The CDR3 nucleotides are TGCGCCAGCAGCCCGACGATCCAAAGAGGGGTCTCTGGGGCCAACGTCGTGACTTTC.

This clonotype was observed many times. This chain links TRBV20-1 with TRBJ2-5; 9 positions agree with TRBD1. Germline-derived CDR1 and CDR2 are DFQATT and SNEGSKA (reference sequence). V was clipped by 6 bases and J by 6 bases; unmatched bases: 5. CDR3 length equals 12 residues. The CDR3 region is CSAKQGAKTQYF. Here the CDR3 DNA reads TGCAGTGCAAAACAGGGGGCGAAGACCCAGTACTTC.